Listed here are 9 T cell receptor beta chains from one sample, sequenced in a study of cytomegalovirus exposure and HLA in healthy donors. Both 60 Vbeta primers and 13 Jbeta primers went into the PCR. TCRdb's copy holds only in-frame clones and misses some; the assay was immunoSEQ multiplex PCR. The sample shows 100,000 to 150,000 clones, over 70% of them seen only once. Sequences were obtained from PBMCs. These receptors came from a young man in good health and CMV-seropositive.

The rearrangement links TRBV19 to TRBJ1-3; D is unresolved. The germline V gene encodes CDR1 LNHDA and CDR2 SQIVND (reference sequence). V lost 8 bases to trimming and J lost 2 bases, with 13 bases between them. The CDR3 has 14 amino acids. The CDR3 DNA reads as TGTGCCAGTTTCCACTCTTCCCCTGGAAACACCATATATTTT. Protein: CASFHSSPGNTIYF.

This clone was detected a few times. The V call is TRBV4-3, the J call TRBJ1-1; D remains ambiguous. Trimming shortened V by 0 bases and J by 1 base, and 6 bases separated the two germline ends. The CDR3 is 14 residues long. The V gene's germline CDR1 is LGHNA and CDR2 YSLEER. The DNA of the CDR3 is TGCGCCAGCAGCCAAGATTCCCGGAACACTGAAGCTTTCTTT. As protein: CASSQDSRNTEAFF.

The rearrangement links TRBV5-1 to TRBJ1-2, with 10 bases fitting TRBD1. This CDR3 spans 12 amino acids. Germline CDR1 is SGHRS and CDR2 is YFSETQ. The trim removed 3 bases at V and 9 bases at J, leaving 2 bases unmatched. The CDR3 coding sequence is TGCGCCAGCAGCTGGGACAGGGGAAGCTACACCTTC. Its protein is CASSWDRGSYTF. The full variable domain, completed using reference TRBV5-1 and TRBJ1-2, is KAGVTQTPRYLIKTRGQQVTLSCSPISGHRSVSWYQQTPGQGLQFLFEYFSETQRNKGNFPGRFSGRQFSNSRSEMNVSTLELGDSALYLCASSWDRGSYTFGSGTRLTVV.

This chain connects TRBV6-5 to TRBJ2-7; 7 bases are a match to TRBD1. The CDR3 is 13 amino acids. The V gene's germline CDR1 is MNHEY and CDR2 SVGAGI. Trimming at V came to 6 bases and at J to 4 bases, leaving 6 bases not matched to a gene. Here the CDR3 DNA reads TGTGCCAGCAGAAGACAGGGCGGGTACGAGCAGTACTTC. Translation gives CASRRQGGYEQYF.

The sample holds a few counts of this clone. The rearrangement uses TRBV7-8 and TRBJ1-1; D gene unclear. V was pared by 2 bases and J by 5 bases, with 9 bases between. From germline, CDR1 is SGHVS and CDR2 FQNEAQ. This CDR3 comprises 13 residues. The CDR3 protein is CASSLNRGTEAFF. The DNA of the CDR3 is TGTGCCAGCAGCTTAAATAGAGGGACTGAAGCTTTCTTT. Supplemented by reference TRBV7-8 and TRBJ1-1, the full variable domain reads GAGVSQSPRYKVAKRGQDVALRCDPISGHVSLFWYQQALGQGPEFLTYFQNEAQLDKSGLPSDRFFAERPEGSVSTLKIQRTQQEDSAVYLCASSLNRGTEAFFGQGTRLTVV.

The CDR3 nucleotides are TGCGCCAGCAGCTTGGTGGGTTCGTGGGCGGATACGCAGTATTTT. Protein product: CASSLVGSWADTQYF. This chain uses TRBV5-1 with TRBJ2-3, with D unclear. The germline CDR1 and CDR2 sequences are SGHRS and YFSETQ. The ends were cut back, 0 bases at V and 6 bases at J, with 14 bases in the middle. CDR3 size: 15 residues. Together with reference TRBV5-1 and TRBJ2-3, the CDR3 gives the full variable domain: KAGVTQTPRYLIKTRGQQVTLSCSPISGHRSVSWYQQTPGQGLQFLFEYFSETQRNKGNFPGRFSGRQFSNSRSEMNVSTLELGDSALYLCASSLVGSWADTQYFGPGTRLTVL.

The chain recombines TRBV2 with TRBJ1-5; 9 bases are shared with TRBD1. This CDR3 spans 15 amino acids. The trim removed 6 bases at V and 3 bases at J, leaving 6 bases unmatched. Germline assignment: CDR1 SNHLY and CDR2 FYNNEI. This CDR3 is CASSRTGDPNQPQHF. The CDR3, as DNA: TGTGCCAGCAGCCGGACAGGGGATCCCAATCAGCCCCAGCATTTT.

Written as DNA, the CDR3 is TGTGCCAGCTCACCGTGGAGTAGTCCTGCCTACGAGCAGTACTTC. The encoded protein is CASSPWSSPAYEQYF. The chain links TRBV18 to TRBJ2-7; D call uncertain. This CDR3 spans 15 amino acids. V was trimmed by 3 bases and J by 2 bases, leaving 14 bases between them. Germline CDR1 and CDR2: KGHSH and LQKENI.

The CDR3 loop reads CASSLRESTDTQYF. CDR3 DNA sequence: TGTGCCAGCAGCTTGAGGGAAAGCACAGATACGCAGTATTTT. V gene TRBV11-2 combines with J gene TRBJ2-3, with TRBD2 as a possible D gene (5 bases). Trimming removed 3 bases at V and 0 bases at J, with 7 bases between. Germline V gene lookup returns CDR1 SGHAT and CDR2 FQNNGV. The CDR3 has 14 amino acids.